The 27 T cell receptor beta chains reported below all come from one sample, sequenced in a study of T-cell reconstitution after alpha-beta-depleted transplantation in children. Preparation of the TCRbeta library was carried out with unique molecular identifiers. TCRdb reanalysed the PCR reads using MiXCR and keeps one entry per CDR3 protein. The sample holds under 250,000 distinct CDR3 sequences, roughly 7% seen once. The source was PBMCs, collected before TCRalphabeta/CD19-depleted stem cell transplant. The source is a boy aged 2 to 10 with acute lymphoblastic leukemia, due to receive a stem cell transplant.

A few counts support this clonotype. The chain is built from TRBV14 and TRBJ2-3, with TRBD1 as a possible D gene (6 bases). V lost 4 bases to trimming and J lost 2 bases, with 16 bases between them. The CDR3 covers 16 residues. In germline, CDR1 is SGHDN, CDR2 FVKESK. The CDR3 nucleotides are TGTGCCAGCAGCCCCGGCTGGGACATCTCCACAGATACGCAGTATTTT. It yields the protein CASSPGWDISTDTQYF.

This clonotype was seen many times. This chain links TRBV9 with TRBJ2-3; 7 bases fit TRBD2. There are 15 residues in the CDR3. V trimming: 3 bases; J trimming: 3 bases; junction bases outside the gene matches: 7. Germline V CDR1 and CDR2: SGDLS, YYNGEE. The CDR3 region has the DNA TGTGCCAGCAGCGCGGGGGGAGGGGCAACAGATACGCAGTATTTT. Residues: CASSAGGGATDTQYF.

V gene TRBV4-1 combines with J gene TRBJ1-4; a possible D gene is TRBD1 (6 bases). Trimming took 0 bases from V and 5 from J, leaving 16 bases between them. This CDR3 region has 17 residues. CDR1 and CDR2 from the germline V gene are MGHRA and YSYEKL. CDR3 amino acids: CASSQDAGQNQNEKLFF. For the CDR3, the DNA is TGCGCCAGCAGCCAAGATGCCGGACAGAACCAAAATGAAAAACTGTTTTTT.

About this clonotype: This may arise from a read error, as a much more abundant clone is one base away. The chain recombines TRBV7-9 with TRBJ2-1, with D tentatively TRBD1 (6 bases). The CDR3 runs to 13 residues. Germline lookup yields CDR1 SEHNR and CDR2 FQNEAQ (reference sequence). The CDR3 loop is CASSLEGHVAQVF. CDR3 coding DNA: TGTGCCAGCAGCTTAGAGGGACACGTCGCCCAGGTCTTC. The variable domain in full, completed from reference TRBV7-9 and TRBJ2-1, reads DTGVSQNPRHKITKRGQNVTFRCDPISEHNRLYWYRQTLGQGPEFLTYFQNEAQLEKSRLLSDRFSAERPKGSFSTLEIQRTEQGDSAMYLCASSLEGHVAQVFGPGTRLTVL.

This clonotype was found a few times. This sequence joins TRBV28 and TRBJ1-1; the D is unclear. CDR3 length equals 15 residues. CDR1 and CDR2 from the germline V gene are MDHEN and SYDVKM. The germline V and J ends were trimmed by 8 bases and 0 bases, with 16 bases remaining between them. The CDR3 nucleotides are TGTGCCAGCGCCCCCCTAAAAGAAATGAACACTGAAGCTTTCTTT. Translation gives CASAPLKEMNTEAFF.

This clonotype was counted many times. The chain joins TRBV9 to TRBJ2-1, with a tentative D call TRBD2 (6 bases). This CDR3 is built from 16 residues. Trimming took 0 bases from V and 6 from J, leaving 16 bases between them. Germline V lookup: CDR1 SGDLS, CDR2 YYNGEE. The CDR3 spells CASSVVAVLSGNEQFF. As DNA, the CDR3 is TGTGCCAGCAGCGTAGTAGCGGTGTTGAGCGGCAATGAGCAGTTCTTC. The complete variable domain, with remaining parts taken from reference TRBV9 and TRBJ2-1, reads DSGVTQTPKHLITATGQRVTLRCSPRSGDLSVYWYQQSLDQGLQFLIQYYNGEERAKGNILERFSAQQFPDLHSELNLSSLELGDSALYFCASSVVAVLSGNEQFFGPGTRLTVL.

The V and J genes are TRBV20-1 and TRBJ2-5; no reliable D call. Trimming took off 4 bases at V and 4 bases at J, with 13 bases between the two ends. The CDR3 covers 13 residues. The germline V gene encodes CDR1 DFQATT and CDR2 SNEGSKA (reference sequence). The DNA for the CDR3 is TGCAGTGCTACCACCCCCGTACGAGAGACCCAGTACTTC. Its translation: CSATTPVRETQYF.

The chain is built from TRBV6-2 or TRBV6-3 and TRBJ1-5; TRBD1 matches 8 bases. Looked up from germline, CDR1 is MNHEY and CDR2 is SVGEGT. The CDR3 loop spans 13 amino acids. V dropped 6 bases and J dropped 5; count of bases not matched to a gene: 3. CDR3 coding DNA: TGTGCCAGCAGCATGGACAGGGATCAGCCCCAGCATTTT. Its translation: CASSMDRDQPQHF.

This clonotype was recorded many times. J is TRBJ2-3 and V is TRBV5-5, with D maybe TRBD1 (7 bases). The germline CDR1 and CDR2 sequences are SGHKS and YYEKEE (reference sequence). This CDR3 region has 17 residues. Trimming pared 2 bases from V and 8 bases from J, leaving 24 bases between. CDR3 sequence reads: CASSLRGTGGGLGTQYF. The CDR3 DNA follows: TGTGCCAGCAGCTTAAGAGGAACAGGAGGGGGCTTGGGTACGCAGTATTTT.

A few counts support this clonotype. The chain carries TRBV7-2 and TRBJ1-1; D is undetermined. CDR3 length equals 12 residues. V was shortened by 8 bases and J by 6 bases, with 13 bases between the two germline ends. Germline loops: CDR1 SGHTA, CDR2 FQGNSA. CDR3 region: CASATTLPEAFF. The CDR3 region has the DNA TGTGCCAGCGCGACCACACTCCCTGAAGCTTTCTTT.

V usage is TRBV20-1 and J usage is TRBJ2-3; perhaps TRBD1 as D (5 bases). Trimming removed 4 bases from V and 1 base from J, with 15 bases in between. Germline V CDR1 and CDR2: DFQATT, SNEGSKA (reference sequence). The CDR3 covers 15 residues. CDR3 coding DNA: TGCAGTGCTATACTCAGGGTGGTGGGCACAGATACGCAGTATTTT. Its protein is CSAILRVVGTDTQYF.

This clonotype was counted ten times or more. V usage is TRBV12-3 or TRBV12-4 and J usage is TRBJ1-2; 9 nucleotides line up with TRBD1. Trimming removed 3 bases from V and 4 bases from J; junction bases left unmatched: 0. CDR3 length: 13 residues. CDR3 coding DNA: TGTGCCAGCAGTTTGACAGGGGGCTATGGCTACACCTTC. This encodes CASSLTGGYGYTF.

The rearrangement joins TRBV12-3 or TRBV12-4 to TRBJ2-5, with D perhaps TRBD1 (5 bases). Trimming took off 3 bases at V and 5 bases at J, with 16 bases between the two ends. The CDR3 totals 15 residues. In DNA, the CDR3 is TGTGCCAGCAGTTTCTCCCGGACACCGGCGGAGACCCAGTACTTC. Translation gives CASSFSRTPAETQYF.

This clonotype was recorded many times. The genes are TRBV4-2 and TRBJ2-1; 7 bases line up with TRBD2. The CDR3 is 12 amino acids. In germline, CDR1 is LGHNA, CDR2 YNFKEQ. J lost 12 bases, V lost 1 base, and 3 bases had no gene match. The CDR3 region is CASSQGLAGQFF. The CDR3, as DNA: TGTGCCAGCAGCCAAGGACTAGCTGGGCAGTTCTTC.

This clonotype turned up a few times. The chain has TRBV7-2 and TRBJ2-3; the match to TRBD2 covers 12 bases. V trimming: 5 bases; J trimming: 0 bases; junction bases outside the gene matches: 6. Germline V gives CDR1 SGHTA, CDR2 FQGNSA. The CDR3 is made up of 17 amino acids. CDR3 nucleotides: TGTGCCAGCAGCGTCGGACTAGCGGGACATAGCACAGATACGCAGTATTTT. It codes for CASSVGLAGHSTDTQYF.

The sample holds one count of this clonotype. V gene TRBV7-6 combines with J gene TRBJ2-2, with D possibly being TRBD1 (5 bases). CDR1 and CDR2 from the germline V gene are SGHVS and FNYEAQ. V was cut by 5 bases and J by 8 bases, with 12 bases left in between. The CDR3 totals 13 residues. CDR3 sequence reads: CASSEQGRGELFF. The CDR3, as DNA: TGTGCCAGCAGCGAGCAGGGCCGGGGGGAGCTGTTTTTT.

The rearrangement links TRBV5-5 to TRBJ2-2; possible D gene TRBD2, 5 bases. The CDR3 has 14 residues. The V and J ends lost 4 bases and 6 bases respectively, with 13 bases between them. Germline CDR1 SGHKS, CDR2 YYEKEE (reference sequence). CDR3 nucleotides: TGTGCCAGCAGCCGGATGGACTTGCCCGGGGAGCTGTTTTTT. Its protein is CASSRMDLPGELFF. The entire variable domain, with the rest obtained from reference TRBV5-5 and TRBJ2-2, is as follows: DAGVTQSPTHLIKTRGQQVTLRCSPISGHKSVSWYQQVLGQGPQFIFQYYEKEERGRGNFPDRFSARQFPNYSSELNVNALLLGDSALYLCASSRMDLPGELFFGEGSRLTVL.

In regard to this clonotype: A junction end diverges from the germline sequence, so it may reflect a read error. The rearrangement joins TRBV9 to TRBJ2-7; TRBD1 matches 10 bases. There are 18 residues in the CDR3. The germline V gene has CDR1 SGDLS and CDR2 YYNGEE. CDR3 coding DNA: TGTGCCAGCATCGTACCAGGGGGACAGGGGCCTTCTTGGGACGAGCAGTACTTC. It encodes CASIVPGGQGPSWDEQYF. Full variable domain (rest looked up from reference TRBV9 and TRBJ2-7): DSGVTQTPKHLITATGQRVTLRCSPRSGDLSVYWYQQSLDQGLQFLIQYYNGEERAKGNILERFSAQQFPDLHSELNLSSLELGDSALYFCASIVPGGQGPSWDEQYFGPGTRLTVT.

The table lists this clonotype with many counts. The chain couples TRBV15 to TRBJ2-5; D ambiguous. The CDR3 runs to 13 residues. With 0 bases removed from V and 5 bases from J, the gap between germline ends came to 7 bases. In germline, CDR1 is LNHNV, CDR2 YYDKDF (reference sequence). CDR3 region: CATSRDLSETQYF. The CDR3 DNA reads TGTGCCACCAGCAGAGATTTGTCCGAGACCCAGTACTTC.

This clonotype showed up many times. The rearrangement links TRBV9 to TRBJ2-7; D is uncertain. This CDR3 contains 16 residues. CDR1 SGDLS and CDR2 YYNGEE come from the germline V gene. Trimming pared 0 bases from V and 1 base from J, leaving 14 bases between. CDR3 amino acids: CASSVATSADSYEQYF. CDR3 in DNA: TGTGCCAGCAGCGTAGCGACATCGGCAGATTCCTACGAGCAGTACTTC.

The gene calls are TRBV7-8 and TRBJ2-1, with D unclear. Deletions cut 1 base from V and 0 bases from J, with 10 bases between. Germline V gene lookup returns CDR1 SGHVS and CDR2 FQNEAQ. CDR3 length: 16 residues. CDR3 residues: CASSLVGWSSYNEQFF. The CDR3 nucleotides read TGTGCCAGCAGCTTAGTAGGGTGGAGCTCCTACAATGAGCAGTTCTTC.

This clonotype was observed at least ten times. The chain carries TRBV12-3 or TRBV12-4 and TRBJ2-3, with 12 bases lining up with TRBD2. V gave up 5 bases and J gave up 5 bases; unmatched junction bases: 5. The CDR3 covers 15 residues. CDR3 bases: TGTGCCAGCAGTCCTAGCGGGAGGGCCAAAGATACGCAGTATTTT. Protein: CASSPSGRAKDTQYF.

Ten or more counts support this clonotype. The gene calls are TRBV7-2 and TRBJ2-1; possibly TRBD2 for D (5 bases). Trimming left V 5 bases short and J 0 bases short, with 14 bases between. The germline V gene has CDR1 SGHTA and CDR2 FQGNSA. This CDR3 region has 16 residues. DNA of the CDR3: TGTGCCAGCAGCCCCTGGACTCTGAGCTCCTACAATGAGCAGTTCTTC. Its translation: CASSPWTLSSYNEQFF.

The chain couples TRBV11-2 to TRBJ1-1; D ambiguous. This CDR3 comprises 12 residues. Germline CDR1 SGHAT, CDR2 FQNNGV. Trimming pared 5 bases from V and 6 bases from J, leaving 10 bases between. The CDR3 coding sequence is TGTGCCAGCAGCCCTGTCGGCTCTGAAGCTTTCTTT. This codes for CASSPVGSEAFF.

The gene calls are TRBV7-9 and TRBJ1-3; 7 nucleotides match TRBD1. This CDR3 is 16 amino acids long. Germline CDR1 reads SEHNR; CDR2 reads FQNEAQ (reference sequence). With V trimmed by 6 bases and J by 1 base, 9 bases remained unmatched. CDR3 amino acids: CASSVGGTASGNTIYF. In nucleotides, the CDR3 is TGTGCCAGCAGTGTTGGCGGGACAGCATCTGGAAACACCATATATTTT.

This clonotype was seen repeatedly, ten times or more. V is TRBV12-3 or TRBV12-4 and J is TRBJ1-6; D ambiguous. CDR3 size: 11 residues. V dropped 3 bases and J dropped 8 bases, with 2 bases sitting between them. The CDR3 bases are TGTGCCAGCAGTTTGGATTCACCCCTCCACTTT. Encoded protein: CASSLDSPLHF.

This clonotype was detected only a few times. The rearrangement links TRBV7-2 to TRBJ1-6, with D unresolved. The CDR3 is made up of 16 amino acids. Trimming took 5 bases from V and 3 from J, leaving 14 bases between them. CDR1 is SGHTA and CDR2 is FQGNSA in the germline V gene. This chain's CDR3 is CASSGRTASYNSPLHF. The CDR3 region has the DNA TGTGCCAGCAGCGGCAGGACGGCTAGCTATAATTCACCCCTCCACTTT.